This TCR gamma chain was identified during a study of Vδ1+ human thymocytes. Trimming cost V 2 bases and J 7 bases; bases outside gene matches: 11. The CDR3 extends over 14 amino acids. Germline CDR1 reads VTNTFY; CDR2 reads YDVSTARD (reference sequence). This clone came up a few times. What it recognizes is unknown. The template was reverse-transcribed extracted RNA. CDR3 amplicons came from multiplex PCR with pooled V-gene forward and constant-region reverse primers. TCRdb ran CATT on the multiplex PCR reads. This table has tens of thousands of gamma-chain clones, roughly 20% appearing once. General study findings and limits: Despite high sort purity, roughly 21% of thymic T cell receptor delta sequences were Vdelta2. In the thymus, TRG and TRD repertoires looked highly polyclonal with Gaussian CDR3 lengths.

The chain has TRGV3 and TRGJ1 or TRGJ2. This TCR was sampled from a boy in the first two years of life who had congenital heart surgery. Sequencing was performed on Vdelta1+ gamma-delta thymocytes from the thymus. As to subset: FACS-sorted CD3+ TCRalphabeta- TCRVdelta1+ TCRVdelta2- thymocytes. CDR3 bases: TGTGCCACCTGGGACACCAGACGCATCTATAAGAAACTCTTT. Its protein product is CATWDTRRIYKKLF.